Listed below are T cell receptor beta chains from one sample, sequenced in a study of shared clonotypes between healthy human individuals. Assay: immunoSEQ multiplex PCR; the TCRdb copy retains only in-frame clones and omits some. Of a few million clones listed, about 92% are singletons. Sequenced input: naive CD4+ T cells from PBMCs. The receptors were sampled from a man aged 18 to 30 in good health. Some clones in this sample may be carry-over from other donors' samples. Each CDR3 is given with its conserved first and last residue. Each record gives: J gene, D gene, V gene, clone size, CDR3 protein, CDR3 DNA. The D gene is left open where the match is weak. Clone size is not always given. Where it is, it says once, few, many or a class for expanded clones.

j_gene: TRBJ1-5
d_gene: TRBD1
v_gene: TRBV18
abundance: .
CDR3aa: CASSPPFGTGNQPQHF
CDR3nt: TGTGCCAGCTCACCACCGTTTGGGACAGGCAATCAGCCCCAGCATTTT

j_gene: TRBJ2-2
d_gene: TRBD2
v_gene: TRBV28
abundance: once
CDR3aa: CASSPLGLAGGAGELFF
CDR3nt: TGTGCCAGCAGCCCTCTCGGACTAGCGGGAGGAGCCGGGGAGCTGTTTTTT

j_gene: TRBJ1-4
d_gene: TRBD1
v_gene: TRBV7-9
abundance: .
CDR3aa: CASSLASGTGEKLFF
CDR3nt: TGTGCCAGCAGCTTAGCAAGCGGGACAGGGGAAAAACTGTTTTTT

j_gene: TRBJ2-7
d_gene: .
v_gene: TRBV18
abundance: .
CDR3aa: CASSRDITSGYSSYEQYF
CDR3nt: TGTGCCAGCTCACGGGACATCACGAGCGGATACAGCTCCTACGAGCAGTACTTC

j_gene: TRBJ1-1
d_gene: .
v_gene: TRBV19
abundance: .
CDR3aa: CASSITGRLTEAFF
CDR3nt: TGTGCCAGTAGTATAACGGGCAGACTCACTGAAGCTTTCTTT

j_gene: TRBJ2-7
d_gene: TRBD1
v_gene: TRBV28
abundance: .
CDR3aa: CASSYIGTVIYEQYF
CDR3nt: TGTGCCAGCAGTTATATCGGGACAGTGATCTACGAGCAGTACTTC

j_gene: TRBJ2-7
d_gene: .
v_gene: TRBV29-1
abundance: .
CDR3aa: CSARGTDRYEQYF
CDR3nt: TGCAGCGCTAGGGGCACGGACCGTTACGAGCAGTACTTC

j_gene: TRBJ1-1
d_gene: TRBD1
v_gene: TRBV11-2
abundance: .
CDR3aa: CASIPRGTGALNTEAFF
CDR3nt: TGTGCCAGCATCCCTCGTGGGACAGGGGCCCTGAACACTGAAGCTTTCTTT

j_gene: TRBJ1-1
d_gene: TRBD1
v_gene: TRBV5-1
abundance: .
CDR3aa: CASSFDRDTEAFF
CDR3nt: TGCGCCAGCAGCTTCGACAGGGATACTGAAGCTTTCTTT

j_gene: TRBJ2-2
d_gene: .
v_gene: TRBV28
abundance: .
CDR3aa: CASSPHTGELFF
CDR3nt: TGTGCCAGCAGTCCACACACCGGGGAGCTGTTTTTT

j_gene: TRBJ1-3
d_gene: .
v_gene: TRBV30
abundance: once
CDR3aa: CAWTPGAIENTIYF
CDR3nt: TGTGCCTGGACCCCGGGGGCAATTGAAAACACCATATATTTT

j_gene: TRBJ2-6
d_gene: .
v_gene: TRBV7-8
abundance: once
CDR3aa: CASSLRLRAAQDGGANVLTF
CDR3nt: TGTGCCAGCAGCTTAAGGCTCCGGGCAGCCCAGGATGGTGGGGCCAACGTCCTGACTTTC

j_gene: TRBJ2-1
d_gene: .
v_gene: TRBV11-2
abundance: once
CDR3aa: CASSLSTAGAIQQFF
CDR3nt: TGTGCCAGCAGCTTATCGACAGCCGGGGCAATCCAGCAGTTCTTC

j_gene: TRBJ1-5
d_gene: TRBD1
v_gene: TRBV28
abundance: .
CDR3aa: CASSLWDRGNQPQHF
CDR3nt: TGTGCCAGCAGTTTGTGGGACAGGGGAAATCAGCCCCAGCATTTT

j_gene: TRBJ2-7
d_gene: .
v_gene: TRBV28
abundance: .
CDR3aa: CASSQGPHEQYF
CDR3nt: TGTGCCAGCAGCCAAGGACCTCACGAGCAGTACTTC

j_gene: TRBJ2-7
d_gene: .
v_gene: TRBV7-3
abundance: .
CDR3aa: CASSYTGGSVYEQYF
CDR3nt: TGTGCCAGCAGCTACACAGGTGGATCGGTCTACGAGCAGTACTTC

j_gene: TRBJ2-7
d_gene: TRBD1
v_gene: TRBV7-2
abundance: .
CDR3aa: CASSFTGTENYEQYF
CDR3nt: TGTGCCAGCAGCTTCACCGGGACAGAAAATTACGAGCAGTACTTC

j_gene: TRBJ2-6
d_gene: .
v_gene: TRBV2
abundance: .
CDR3aa: CAVISGANVLTF
CDR3nt: TGTGCCGTAATTTCTGGGGCCAACGTCCTGACTTTC

j_gene: TRBJ1-4
d_gene: .
v_gene: TRBV18
abundance: .
CDR3aa: CASSPTGGTNEKLFF
CDR3nt: TGTGCCAGCTCACCCACGGGAGGAACTAATGAAAAACTGTTTTTT

j_gene: TRBJ2-1
d_gene: .
v_gene: TRBV5-1
abundance: .
CDR3aa: CASSLDRQSSYNEQFF
CDR3nt: TGCGCCAGCAGCTTAGACAGGCAGAGCTCCTACAATGAGCAGTTCTTC

j_gene: TRBJ2-1
d_gene: TRBD2
v_gene: TRBV5-1
abundance: .
CDR3aa: CASMRSGSTYNEQFF
CDR3nt: TGCGCCAGCATGCGTAGCGGGAGTACCTACAATGAGCAGTTCTTC

j_gene: TRBJ2-7
d_gene: .
v_gene: TRBV6-5
abundance: .
CDR3aa: CASSYTLITAYEQYF
CDR3nt: TGTGCCAGCAGTTACACCCTAATAACCGCCTACGAGCAGTACTTC

j_gene: TRBJ1-3
d_gene: .
v_gene: TRBV5-1
abundance: once
CDR3aa: CASSLGIGVTGNTIYF
CDR3nt: TGCGCCAGCAGCTTGGGGATCGGGGTCACTGGAAACACCATATATTTT

j_gene: TRBJ1-5
d_gene: TRBD1
v_gene: TRBV6-1
abundance: few
CDR3aa: CASGQGADRNQPQHF
CDR3nt: TGTGCCAGCGGACAGGGGGCCGATCGCAATCAGCCCCAGCATTTT

j_gene: TRBJ2-5
d_gene: TRBD1
v_gene: TRBV6-5
abundance: .
CDR3aa: CASSPDRGSEQYF
CDR3nt: TGTGCCAGCAGCCCCGACAGGGGGAGTGAGCAGTACTTC

j_gene: TRBJ2-1
d_gene: .
v_gene: TRBV5-4
abundance: .
CDR3aa: CASSLGVGEQFF
CDR3nt: TGTGCCAGCAGCTTGGGGGTGGGCGAGCAGTTCTTC

j_gene: TRBJ1-4
d_gene: .
v_gene: TRBV5-1
abundance: .
CDR3aa: CASSRATNEKLFF
CDR3nt: TGCGCCAGCAGCCGAGCAACTAATGAAAAACTGTTTTTT